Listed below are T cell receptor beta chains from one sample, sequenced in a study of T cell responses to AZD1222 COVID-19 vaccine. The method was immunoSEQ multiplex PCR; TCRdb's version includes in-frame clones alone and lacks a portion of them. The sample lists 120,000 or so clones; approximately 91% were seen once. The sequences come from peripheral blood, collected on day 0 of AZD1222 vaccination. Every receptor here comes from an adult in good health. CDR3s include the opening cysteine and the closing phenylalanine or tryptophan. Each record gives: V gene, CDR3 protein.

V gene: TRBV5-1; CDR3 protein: CASSFTPVGSYNEQFF
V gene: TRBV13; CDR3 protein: CASSLEGSNIQYF
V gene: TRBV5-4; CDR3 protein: CASSQSRYRETDTQYF
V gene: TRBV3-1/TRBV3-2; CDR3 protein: CASSQPRGRTGELFF
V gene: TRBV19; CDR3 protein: CASSGLGAGGNTIYF
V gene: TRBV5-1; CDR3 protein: CASSLNGDRVEKLFF
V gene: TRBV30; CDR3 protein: CAWSVSRVEQYF
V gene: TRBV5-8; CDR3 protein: CASSQQTTRDEQFF
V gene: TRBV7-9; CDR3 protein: CASSAAPGRVYF
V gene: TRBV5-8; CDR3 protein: CASSRLAAKYEQYF
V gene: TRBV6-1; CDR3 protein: CASTDRNYGYTF
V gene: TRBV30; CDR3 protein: CAGMGDRVYGYTF
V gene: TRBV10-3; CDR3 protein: CAISEFQLEGELFF
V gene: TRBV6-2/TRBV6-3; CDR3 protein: CASSVDEGTDTQYF
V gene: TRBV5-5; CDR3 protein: CASSGQDGSPLHF
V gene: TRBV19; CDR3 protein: CASSRKKTGIFEKLFF
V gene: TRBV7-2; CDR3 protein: CASSSGTATEAFF
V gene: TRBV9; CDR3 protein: CASSVGTSPTGELFF
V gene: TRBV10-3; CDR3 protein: CAISGGDLTGELFF
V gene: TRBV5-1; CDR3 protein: CASSLARDSLYGYTF
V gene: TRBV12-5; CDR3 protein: CASGARINQPQHF
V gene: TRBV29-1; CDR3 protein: CSVTLGGNYGYTF
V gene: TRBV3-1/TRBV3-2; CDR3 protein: CASSQGLRSPLHF
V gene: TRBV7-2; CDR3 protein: CASSLVGQVINYGYTF
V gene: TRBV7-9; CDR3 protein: CASSPTLSGNTIYF
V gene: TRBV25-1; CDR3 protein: CASSGRWDRGGSPLHF
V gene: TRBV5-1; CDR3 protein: CASSIGGSAEAFF
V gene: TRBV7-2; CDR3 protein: CASSFSDRAPLHF
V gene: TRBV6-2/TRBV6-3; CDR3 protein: CASSWEDGKTQYF
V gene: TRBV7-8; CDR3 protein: CASSSTPDYSNQPQHF
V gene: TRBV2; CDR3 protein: CASSATKGDNEKLFF
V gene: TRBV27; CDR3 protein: CASSLVGQGSSGYTF
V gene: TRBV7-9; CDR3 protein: CASSPGGAENEKLFF
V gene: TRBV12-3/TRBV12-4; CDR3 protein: CASRAGPLSYTF
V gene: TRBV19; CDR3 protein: CASSRRRGEKLFF
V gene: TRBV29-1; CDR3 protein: CSVEERYNEQFF
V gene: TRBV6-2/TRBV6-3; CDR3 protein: CASSYLAGRSYEQYF
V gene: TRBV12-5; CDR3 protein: CASGLVWSGKTGGDYGYTF
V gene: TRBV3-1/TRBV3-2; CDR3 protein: CASSQASLGEKLFF
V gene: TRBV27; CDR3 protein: CASRRDSLFRGRATGELFF
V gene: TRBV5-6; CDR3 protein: CASSLKSIQETQYF
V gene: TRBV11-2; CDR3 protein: CASSQGQSEKLFF
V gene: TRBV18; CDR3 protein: CASSPVKGYEQYF
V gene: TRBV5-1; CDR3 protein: CASSLAHRGQSNEKLFF
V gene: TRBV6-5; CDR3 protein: CASSYTQGARGYGYTF
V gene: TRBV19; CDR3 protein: CASRPVGDRNGYTF
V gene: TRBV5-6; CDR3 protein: CASSWGDLVGFF
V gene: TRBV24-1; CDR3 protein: CATSGPGRHEQFF
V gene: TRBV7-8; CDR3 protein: CASSLGVGGLTGELFF
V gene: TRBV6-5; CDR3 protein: CASSYDGGGVDTQYF